The 13 T cell receptor beta chains presented below share a single source sample, sequenced in a study of cytomegalovirus exposure and HLA in healthy donors listed by TCRdb under 2017. The library was built by means of the immunoSEQ multiplex PCR assay. For the multiplex PCR, a mixture combining 60 forward primers for TCR Vbeta segments and 13 reverse primers for TCR Jbeta segments was used. The clones in this table, taken by TCRdb from immuneACCESS, are in-frame only. Not every clone is retained; where verified, under half of the shortfall comes from an unresolved V gene, and the cause of the rest is unknown. In all, the sample holds roughly 180,000 clones, and roughly 80% of those were seen once. The ten largest clonotypes hold about 0.25% of the sample. Sample: PBMCs. These receptors all stem from a boy younger than 18 in good health and CMV-seronegative.

This chain connects TRBV5-4 to TRBJ2-5; TRBD2 matches at 7 bases. The CDR3 totals 15 residues. The germline V gene has CDR1 SGHNT and CDR2 YYREEE (reference sequence). Losses at the gene ends were 1 base for V and 4 bases for J; bases not matched to a gene: 7. The CDR3 coding sequence is TGTGCCAGCAGCTTGATGTGGACTAGAACAGAGACCCAGTACTTC. This encodes CASSLMWTRTETQYF.

The chain is built from TRBV30 and TRBJ1-4, with TRBD1 as a possible D gene (6 bases). The CDR3 runs 13 residues. V lost 3 bases and J 1 base, leaving 6 bases between the germline ends. Germline V gene lookup returns CDR1 GTSNPN and CDR2 SVGIG (reference sequence). The CDR3 nucleotides read TGTGCCTGGAGCAGGGGAACTAATGAAAAACTGTTTTTT. Translation: CAWSRGTNEKLFF.

The genes are TRBV7-9 and TRBJ2-7; 12 bases map to TRBD2. The CDR3 covers 17 residues. The germline gives CDR1 SEHNR, CDR2 FQNEAQ (reference sequence). V lost 6 bases and J lost 6; bases outside the gene matches: 15. The CDR3 DNA follows: TGTGCCAGCAGTTCACCGAATCCTAGCGGGAGGGCCTCCGAGCAGTACTTC. It specifies CASSSPNPSGRASEQYF. The full variable domain, completed using reference TRBV7-9 and TRBJ2-7, is DTGVSQNPRHKITKRGQNVTFRCDPISEHNRLYWYRQTLGQGPEFLTYFQNEAQLEKSRLLSDRFSAERPKGSFSTLEIQRTEQGDSAMYLCASSSPNPSGRASEQYFGPGTRLTVT.

The chain joins TRBV5-4 to TRBJ2-3; D might be TRBD1 (6 bases). Germline V gene sequence: CDR1 SGHNT, CDR2 YYREEE (reference sequence). The germline V and J ends were trimmed by 4 bases and 1 base, with 16 bases remaining between them. The CDR3 consists of 16 residues. The CDR3 protein is CASSLKTGSGTDTQYF. The DNA for the CDR3 is TGTGCCAGCAGCCTAAAAACAGGGTCTGGCACAGATACGCAGTATTTT. Full variable domain (outside the CDR3, taken from reference TRBV5-4 and TRBJ2-3): ETGVTQSPTHLIKTRGQQVTLRCSSQSGHNTVSWYQQALGQGPQFIFQYYREEENGRGNFPPRFSGLQFPNYSSELNVNALELDDSALYLCASSLKTGSGTDTQYFGPGTRLTVL.

V and J are TRBV7-6 and TRBJ1-2; 7 positions match TRBD1. The germline V gene encodes CDR1 SGHVS and CDR2 FNYEAQ. The CDR3 runs 16 residues. V shed 0 bases and J 1 base; nucleotides not matched to a gene: 5. The DNA for the CDR3 is TGTGCCAGCAGCTTAGCACAGACAGGGTATAACTATGGCTACACCTTC. Protein sequence: CASSLAQTGYNYGYTF. The entire variable domain, with the rest obtained from reference TRBV7-6 and TRBJ1-2, is as follows: GAGVSQSPRYKVTKRGQDVALRCDPISGHVSLYWYRQALGQGPEFLTYFNYEAQQDKSGLPNDRFSAERPEGSISTLTIQRTEQRDSAMYRCASSLAQTGYNYGYTFGSGTRLTVV.

The V call is TRBV5-1, the J call TRBJ1-1; 10 bases map to TRBD1. The CDR3 covers 14 residues. Trimming at V came to 4 bases and at J to 4 bases, leaving 4 bases not matched to a gene. Per the germline V gene, CDR1 is SGHRS and CDR2 is YFSETQ. Here the CDR3 reads CASSGTGVGTEAFF. The CDR3 DNA is TGCGCCAGCAGCGGGACAGGGGTGGGCACTGAAGCTTTCTTT.

The J gene is TRBJ2-2, the V gene TRBV6-1; 10 bases align to TRBD1. This CDR3 has 15 residues. Germline-derived CDR1 and CDR2 are MNHNS and SASEGT. Germline trimming cut 4 bases from V and 6 bases from J; bases unmatched to any gene: 5. CDR3: CASSALGQGAGELFF. CDR3 nucleotide sequence: TGTGCCAGCAGTGCCCTAGGACAGGGGGCCGGGGAGCTGTTTTTT.

The chain joins TRBV5-4 to TRBJ1-2; possibly TRBD1 for D (5 bases). This CDR3 region has 15 residues. The germline V gene encodes CDR1 SGHNT and CDR2 YYREEE (reference sequence). The ends were cut back, 2 bases at V and 4 bases at J, with 15 bases in the middle. The CDR3 nucleotides read TGTGCCAGCAGCTTCGATCGGGAGGGGATCTATGGCTACACCTTC. Residues: CASSFDREGIYGYTF.

The CDR3: CASSRLDRGDGYTF. DNA for the CDR3: TGTGCCAGCAGCCGCCTGGACAGGGGAGATGGCTACACCTTC. The V and J genes are TRBV6-6 and TRBJ1-2; 9 positions agree with TRBD1. Trimming cost V 6 bases and J 6 bases; bases outside gene matches: 8. Germline lookup yields CDR1 MNHNY and CDR2 SVGAGI (reference sequence). The CDR3 extends over 14 amino acids.

J is TRBJ2-7 and V is TRBV28; TRBD2 matches 7 bases. CDR3 length: 14 residues. Germline CDR1 is MDHEN and CDR2 is SYDVKM. V gave up 7 bases and J gave up 0 bases; unmatched junction bases: 6. The CDR3 region is CASIPSGSSYEQYF. CDR3 sequence (DNA): TGTGCCAGCATCCCTAGCGGTAGCTCCTACGAGCAGTACTTC.

The rearrangement joins TRBV9 to TRBJ2-7, with TRBD2 identical over 7 bases. The CDR3 totals 16 residues. Trimming took 4 bases from V and 2 from J; bases not matched to a gene: 12. Germline CDR1 is SGDLS and CDR2 is YYNGEE. CDR3 region: CASSRGSASGTYEQYF. DNA of the CDR3: TGTGCCAGCAGCCGGGGATCGGCTAGCGGAACCTACGAGCAGTACTTC.

The V gene is TRBV4-3, the J gene TRBJ2-7; D gene ambiguous. The ends were cut back, 2 bases at V and 5 bases at J, with 10 bases in the middle. The CDR3 has 13 residues. Germline loops: CDR1 LGHNA, CDR2 YSLEER. The CDR3 nucleotides are TGCGCCAGCAGCCAAAATTACGCAGACGAGCAGTACTTC. It specifies CASSQNYADEQYF.

The sample holds one count of this clone. This chain links TRBV6-1 with TRBJ2-5, with TRBD2 matching over 10 bases. Unmatched junction bases numbered 17, after V lost 8 bases and J lost 11 bases. The CDR3 is 15 residues long. CDR1 MNHNS and CDR2 SASEGT come from the germline V gene. The CDR3 protein is CASGGEREGQEEQYF. The CDR3 nucleotides are TGTGCCAGCGGGGGGGAGCGGGAGGGCCAGGAGGAGCAGTACTTC.